This note documents a single T cell receptor (beta chain) sequence. This clonotype was recorded at least ten times. Its specific antigen is unknown. No quality values exist for individual bases; no much larger clone is one base distant. CDR1 and CDR2 were assigned from the germline V gene as SGDLS and YYNGEE. Taken from cysteine to phenylalanine, the CDR3 has 19 residues. Only the CDR3 portion is preserved as DNA: 57 bases, with reading frame beginning at the first base. Trimming takes 0 bases from V and 0 bases from J, and the germline ends sit 19 bases apart. The TCR beta CDR3 regions were amplified from RNA transcripts. The TCR CDR3 was subjected to a first round of RT-PCR using the HTBI primer set and the Qiagen OneStep RT-PCR kit. A second multiplex PCR round built the libraries, followed by size selection and purification. Sequencing of the libraries was done on an Illumina HiSeq2000 using paired-end 100 bp reads. Turning to the authors' computational methods: Raw data were processed with SOAPnuke, discarding reads with adapters, uncalled bases, mean Phred below 15, or no exact constant-primer or identifier match. High-quality paired reads were merged with COPE v1.2.5, and unique nucleotide sequences were defined as clonotypes. Clonotypes were aligned to IMGT TRBV, TRBD and TRBJ reference segments using MiTCR v1.1. The analysis was restricted to V-J combinations with a frequency above 0.0001, which together covered 99% to 99.2% of the repertoires. A TCS score was defined as the ratio of F50 (clonal expansion) to E x V (chaos), with BLOSUM62-based TCRdist applied between CDR3 peptides within each V-J. Welch's t-statistics and random forest reduced some 510 V-J features to roughly 13, which were used in a naive Bayes classifier (R e1071). TCRdb reprocessed the public reads (quality trimming at Q25 with fastp, clone calling with MiXCR) and kept in-frame beta chains. Every entry covers one CDR3 protein and lists the most common genes and DNA from its rows. V and J calls and clone size were set by TCRdb, not the authors. Within this sample are roughly 500,000 distinct CDR3 sequences, with around 24% of them counted one time only. In total, the top ten clones hold about 11% of the sample.

The entry originates in a study of T cells in Graves' hyperthyroidism and ophthalmopathy (dated by TCRdb to about 2019). With regard to the full study: Peripheral blood was sampled at the time of initial diagnosis, prior to any treatment. A discovery cohort of about a hundred patients, approximately 45 with Graves' ophthalmopathy and over 55 with stable Graves' hyperthyroidism, was used to find distinguishing TCR V-J signatures. An independent validation cohort of about 20 hyperthyroidism patients and roughly 16 patients who later progressed to ophthalmopathy tested prospective prediction of ophthalmopathy. The approximately 100 discovery patients were divided at random into training and test sets in a 7:3 ratio. In several Graves' hyperthyroidism patients, the study also compared T-cell repertoires from thyroid tissue with T-cell repertoires from blood. After blood sampling, hyperthyroidism patients were treated with methimazole at a starting dose of 30 mg daily, and ophthalmopathy patients were treated with high-dose intravenous methylprednisolone. According to the paper, TCR Vbeta CDR3 sequencing was carried out on some 140 peripheral blood samples, which came from approximately 41 ophthalmopathy, fewer than 80 hyperthyroidism and roughly 17 progressor patients. Study-wide findings and limitations: A 13 V-J signature model separated ophthalmopathy from stable hyperthyroidism, with around 91% sensitivity and about 81% specificity in cross-validation and 80%/75% in testing. Blood samples also contained most of the expanded thyroid clonotypes (frequency above 0.001), which suggests that blood repertoires may reflect thyroid immune responses. In validation, progression to ophthalmopathy was predicted by the model with around 71% sensitivity and 72% to 85% specificity, a median of about 6.8 months before onset. No statistical method was used to fix the sample size in advance, and group allocation was not hidden from the investigators.

Moderately to severely active disease, a Clinical Activity Score of at least 3, a NOSPECS grade of at least 4, and a duration under 3 months were present in ophthalmopathy patients. The study excluded patients with uncontrolled infections, other autoimmune diseases, pregnancy or lactation. Diagnoses were based on clinical symptoms, serum thyroxine and TRAb, thyroid ultrasound and orbital computed tomography. PBMCs were isolated from about 10 ml of fresh peripheral blood by Ficoll-Paque density gradient centrifugation. Total RNA was extracted with Trizol reagent, and quality was checked on an Agilent 2100 Bioanalyzer.

Here the chain combines TRBV9 and TRBJ1-3, with TRBD1 tentatively as D gene (5 bases match). Sequencing was performed on blood. The sequence was obtained from a woman aged 25 to 45 with Graves' ophthalmopathy. The CDR3 in this case is CASSVGGVGDWSSGNTIYF. The DNA sequence follows: TGTGCCAGCAGCGTAGGTGGAGTAGGGGACTGGAGCTCTGGAAACACCATATATTTT. The entire variable domain, with the stretches around the CDR3 drawn from the reference TRBV9 and TRBJ1-3 proteins, is DSGVTQTPKHLITATGQRVTLRCSPRSGDLSVYWYQQSLDQGLQFLIQYYNGEERAKGNILERFSAQQFPDLHSELNLSSLELGDSALYFCASSVGGVGDWSSGNTIYFGEGSWLTVV.